This TCR beta chain comes out of a study of T cells in Graves' hyperthyroidism and ophthalmopathy. Findings and limits, study-wide: Ophthalmopathy, which appeared later, was predicted by the model a median around 6.9 months before onset.

Around 9.9 ml of fresh peripheral blood supplied the PBMCs. The V end lost 6 bases, the J end lost 7 bases, and 18 bases lay between the germline ends. Per the germline V gene, CDR1 is DFQATT and CDR2 is SNEGSKA (reference sequence). CDR3 size: 13 residues. TCR beta CDR3 regions were amplified from RNA. HTBI primers were employed in a first-round RT-PCR of the TCR CDR3. TCRdb recomputed calls from the multiplex PCR reads with MiXCR, one row per CDR3 protein. This table holds some 350,000 distinct CDR3 sequences, roughly an eighth found once. There are many counts of this clonotype. Its specificity is unknown.

The specimen sequenced was blood. This sequence joins TRBV20-1 and TRBJ1-2, with D possibly matching TRBD1 (5 bases). The sequence was obtained from a woman in her 40s with Graves' ophthalmopathy. CDR3: CSAGPTDRFGYTF. The DNA of the CDR3 is TGCAGTGCGGGACCGACGGACCGTTTTGGCTACACCTTC.